This T cell receptor (beta chain) appears in the sequencing data of a study of T-cell memory formation after mild COVID-19. Across the study: The TCR clusters were mostly specific to one donor. General study points: The study detected some responding clones in pre-infection memory, suggesting cross-reactive memory joined.

Germline V CDR1 and CDR2: SGHDN, FVKESK. Trimming took off 4 bases at V and 2 bases at J, with 10 bases between the two ends. The CDR3 sequence is 14 residues long. Each CDR3 protein is one row after TCRdb ran MiXCR on the 5' RACE reads. The repertoire has about 470,000 distinct CDR3 sequences, around a quarter of them found once; the top ten carry approximately 12%. With regard to this clonotype: Its specificity is not known.

The TCR originated in an adult woman who had mild COVID-19 (a few samples of this study predate the infection). Cell type and time point are not known. The sample was PBMCs or a T cell subset sorted from them (not recorded which). The genes are TRBV14 and TRBJ2-3; unclear D gene. Written as DNA, the CDR3 is TGTGCCAGCAGCCCACGGACGACCACAGATACGCAGTATTTT. Amino acid sequence: CASSPRTTTDTQYF.